These 21 T cell receptor beta chains originate from one sample sequenced in a study of shared clonotypes between healthy human individuals. Naive CD8 cells, CD45RO-negative and positively selected for CCR7, excluded terminally differentiated effector memory CD45RA+ cells. Measured with immunoSEQ multiplex PCR; TCRdb has only the in-frame clones, and not every one. The sample holds 1.5 million to 2.5 million clones; just under 95% are singletons and the top ten take 1.2%. The specimen sequenced was naive CD8+ T cells sorted from blood. The receptors were gathered from a man between 18 and 35 years old in good health.

On this clone itself: Other DNA sequences in this sample translate to the same CDR3. This chain links TRBV11-2 with TRBJ2-7; TRBD1 aligns across 11 bases. With V trimmed by 6 bases and J by 4 bases, 5 bases remained unmatched. Germline loops: CDR1 SGHAT, CDR2 FQNNGV. The CDR3 has 14 amino acids. This CDR3 is CASSYGTGGYEQYF. In DNA, the CDR3 is TGTGCCAGCAGTTACGGGACAGGGGGTTACGAGCAGTACTTC. The variable domain in full, completed from reference TRBV11-2 and TRBJ2-7, reads EAGVAQSPRYKIIEKRQSVAFWCNPISGHATLYWYQQILGQGPKLLIQFQNNGVVDDSQLPKDRFSAERLKGVDSTLKIQPAKLEDSAVYLCASSYGTGGYEQYFGPGTRLTVT.

This chain links TRBV6-5 with TRBJ2-1, with TRBD1 as a possible D gene (6 bases). CDR1 and CDR2 from the germline V gene are MNHEY and SVGAGI. The length of the CDR3 is 15 residues. Trimming shortened V by 5 bases and J by 5 bases, and 16 bases separated the two germline ends. CDR3 bases: TGTGCCAGCAGTCACCGGGACACCGTTAACAATGAGCAGTTCTTC. Translated, it gives CASSHRDTVNNEQFF.

Notes on this clone: The sample holds other DNA sequences that translate to the same CDR3. CDR3 DNA sequence: TGTGCCAGCAGTCCCCGACAGGGGGGCTACGAGCAGTACTTC. This codes for CASSPRQGGYEQYF. J is TRBJ2-7 and V is TRBV27; 9 bases match TRBD1. CDR1 and CDR2 from the germline V gene are MNHEY and SMNVEV (reference sequence). Trimming cost V 5 bases and J 3 bases; bases outside gene matches: 5. The CDR3 spans 14 residues.

A word on this clone: Other DNA sequences in this sample translate to the same CDR3. This chain connects TRBV5-1 to TRBJ2-5; D possibly corresponds to TRBD1 (6 bases). Germline values: CDR1 SGHRS, CDR2 YFSETQ. With 2 bases removed from V and 5 bases from J, the gap between germline ends came to 13 bases. CDR3 length equals 14 residues. CDR3 bases: TGCGCCAGCAGCTTACAGGGCCAGGGCGAGACCCAGTACTTC. It specifies CASSLQGQGETQYF. Variable domain in full (rest from reference TRBV5-1 and TRBJ2-5): KAGVTQTPRYLIKTRGQQVTLSCSPISGHRSVSWYQQTPGQGLQFLFEYFSETQRNKGNFPGRFSGRQFSNSRSEMNVSTLELGDSALYLCASSLQGQGETQYFGPGTRLLVL.

This sequence joins TRBV7-6 and TRBJ1-2, with D possibly being TRBD1 (5 bases). The germline V gene has CDR1 SGHVS and CDR2 FNYEAQ. This CDR3 spans 13 amino acids. Trimming took 6 bases from V and 8 from J, leaving 16 bases between them. CDR3 sequence: CASSSRTTTGYTF. The CDR3 DNA reads as TGTGCCAGCAGTTCCCGGACAACGACAGGCTACACCTTC.

This clone was observed once. V gene TRBV15 combines with J gene TRBJ1-1; D uncertain. Per the germline V gene, CDR1 is LNHNV and CDR2 is YYDKDF (reference sequence). There are 13 residues in the CDR3. V was cut by 4 bases and J by 6 bases, with 12 bases left in between. The chain's CDR3 is CATSMLTRAEAFF. CDR3 DNA: TGTGCCACCAGCATGTTGACACGCGCTGAAGCTTTCTTT.

This clone was seen just once. V is TRBV10-2 and J is TRBJ2-2, with 8 bases that match TRBD2. There are 15 residues in the CDR3. Germline V CDR1 and CDR2: WSHSY, SAAADI. The junction had 11 bases not matched to a gene; V was cut back by 8 bases and J by 6 bases. The CDR3 nucleotides are TGCGCCAGCTTCTTTCGGGGACTAGTCTCCGGGGAGCTGTTTTTT. Its protein is CASFFRGLVSGELFF.

The chain uses TRBV10-2 and TRBJ1-2; a weak D match, TRBD1 (6 bases). The CDR3 has 16 residues. Per germline, CDR1 WSHSY and CDR2 SAAADI. Trimming took 0 bases from V and 0 from J, leaving 11 bases between them. This chain's CDR3 is CASSESEGEANYGYTF. CDR3 DNA: TGCGCCAGCAGTGAGTCTGAGGGGGAAGCTAACTATGGCTACACCTTC.

The J gene is TRBJ1-1, the V gene TRBV30; the match to TRBD1 covers 7 bases. Germline lookup yields CDR1 GTSNPN and CDR2 SVGIG (reference sequence). This CDR3 is 13 amino acids long. The V and J ends lost 5 bases and 0 bases, in that order; junction bases with no gene match: 3. CDR3 nucleotide sequence: TGTGCCTGGGAGGGGGCCATGAACACTGAAGCTTTCTTT. Translation gives CAWEGAMNTEAFF.

V gene TRBV19 combines with J gene TRBJ2-3, with D unclear. The CDR3 totals 15 residues. V lost 5 bases to trimming and J lost 1 base, with 13 bases between them. The V gene's germline CDR1 is LNHDA and CDR2 SQIVND (reference sequence). The CDR3 region has the DNA TGTGCCAGTAGTCCTCTCGCGGAAGGCACAGATACGCAGTATTTT. It encodes CASSPLAEGTDTQYF.

The chain is built from TRBV7-2 and TRBJ2-1; 7 positions agree with TRBD2. CDR1 and CDR2 from the germline V gene are SGHTA and FQGNSA. The CDR3 is made up of 15 amino acids. V lost 5 bases and J lost 1; bases outside the gene matches: 5. CDR3 DNA: TGTGCCAGCAGCGCTTCTAGCGGATCCTACAATGAGCAGTTCTTC. Protein product: CASSASSGSYNEQFF.

The J gene is TRBJ2-5, the V gene TRBV6-5; 10 nucleotides line up with TRBD2. V lost 4 bases, J lost 5 bases, and 10 bases stayed unmatched. The germline CDR1 and CDR2 sequences are MNHEY and SVGAGI. This CDR3 comprises 16 residues. CDR3 protein: CASSLSLAGEGETQYF. The CDR3 region has the DNA TGTGCCAGCAGTTTGAGCCTAGCGGGAGAAGGGGAGACCCAGTACTTC.

CDR3: CASSVARGSGELFF. As DNA, the CDR3 is TGTGCCAGCAGCGTAGCGAGAGGATCCGGGGAGCTGTTTTTT. The V and J genes are TRBV9 and TRBJ2-2; no clear D. Germline CDR1 reads SGDLS; CDR2 reads YYNGEE. Trimming removed 0 bases at V and 6 bases at J, with 9 bases between. The CDR3 runs to 14 residues.

This chain uses TRBV30 with TRBJ1-2, with TRBD1 identical over 7 bases. V gave up 4 bases and J gave up 0 bases; unmatched junction bases: 8. The germline V gene has CDR1 GTSNPN and CDR2 SVGIG (reference sequence). The CDR3 loop spans 15 amino acids. The CDR3 loop reads CAWITTGVANYGYTF. As DNA, the CDR3 is TGTGCCTGGATCACTACAGGGGTTGCTAACTATGGCTACACCTTC.

The rearrangement links TRBV4-3 to TRBJ1-4; D remains ambiguous. The germline V and J ends were trimmed by 1 base and 2 bases, with 14 bases remaining between them. CDR1 is LGHNA and CDR2 is YSLEER in the germline V gene. This CDR3 has 17 residues. CDR3 residues: CASSQGLWETTNEKLFF. For the CDR3, the DNA is TGCGCCAGCAGCCAAGGTCTTTGGGAGACGACTAATGAAAAACTGTTTTTT.

The chain recombines TRBV7-2 with TRBJ2-7, with D maybe TRBD2 (5 bases). Germline loops: CDR1 SGHTA, CDR2 FQGNSA. Deletions cut 2 bases from V and 2 bases from J, with 13 bases between. The CDR3 covers 15 residues. DNA for the CDR3: TGTGCCAGCAGCTTATGGGTGGGTAGCGCCTACGAGCAGTACTTC. Amino acid sequence: CASSLWVGSAYEQYF.

The V call is TRBV5-1, the J call TRBJ2-1; TRBD1 is a possible D gene (5 bases). The CDR3 spans 13 residues. Trimming removed 2 bases at V and 6 bases at J, with 9 bases between. Germline V CDR1 and CDR2: SGHRS, YFSETQ. The CDR3 nucleotides read TGCGCCAGCAGCTTCAGGGTGGGCAATGAGCAGTTCTTC. Its protein product is CASSFRVGNEQFF.

This clone showed up just a few times. The V and J genes are TRBV4-1 and TRBJ1-6; tentative D call: TRBD1 (5 bases). This CDR3 is 15 amino acids long. The V gene's germline CDR1 is MGHRA and CDR2 YSYEKL. The V end was cut by 2 bases, the J end by 10 bases, with 15 bases between. CDR3 nucleotide sequence: TGCGCCAGCAGCCAAACCGGGACCTGGGGATCACCCCTCCACTTT. The encoded protein is CASSQTGTWGSPLHF.

The chain has TRBV2 and TRBJ2-1, with TRBD2 as a possible D gene (6 bases). The CDR3 totals 13 residues. V dropped 7 bases and J dropped 3 bases, with 10 bases sitting between them. In germline, CDR1 is SNHLY, CDR2 FYNNEI. DNA for the CDR3: TGTGCCAGCAACATAGCGGACTACAATGAGCAGTTCTTC. This gives the protein CASNIADYNEQFF.

The J gene is TRBJ2-7, the V gene TRBV4-1, with TRBD1 identical over 9 bases. Germline lookup yields CDR1 MGHRA and CDR2 YSYEKL. This CDR3 is 17 amino acids long. Trimming removed 0 bases from V and 6 bases from J; junction bases left unmatched: 12. This chain's CDR3 is CASSQDSPGQGRGEQYF. The CDR3 coding sequence is TGCGCCAGCAGCCAAGATAGTCCGGGACAGGGTCGAGGCGAGCAGTACTTC.

This clone is a singleton in its sample. This sequence joins TRBV7-9 and TRBJ2-5; 8 nucleotides align to TRBD2. V gave up 0 bases and J gave up 3 bases; unmatched junction bases: 6. This CDR3 region has 16 residues. CDR1 is SEHNR, CDR2 FQNEAQ, per germline (reference sequence). The CDR3 protein is CASSLAGTSRKETQYF. Here the CDR3 DNA reads TGTGCCAGCAGCTTAGCGGGGACTAGTCGGAAAGAGACCCAGTACTTC.